This T cell receptor (beta chain) was found in a study of blood T cell repertoires in COVID-19. Looking at the study overall: Specimens from acute and convalescent COVID-19 originated in the United States, Italy and Spain. T cells, B-cell-depleted T cells, or PBMCs provided the cDNA or gDNA that served as material.

This CDR3 is built from 13 residues. The germline V gene encodes CDR1 SGHTA and CDR2 FQGNSA. The J segment lost 3 bases and the V segment lost 3 bases, leaving 2 bases of the junction unmatched. Original processing notes: From reference gene primer amplification, estimates of nucleated cell counts were derived. Assay used: immunoSEQ multiplex PCR; TCRdb lists only in-frame clones, some missing. The V and J calls and clone size were taken over from that table, and D and trimming were inferred from the DNA. This table has about 240,000 clones, more than 75% appearing once. This sequence originates from a woman aged 55-75 years with active or convalescent COVID-19. The chain employs TRBV7-2 and TRBJ2-7; 7 bases are shared with TRBD1. Material for sequencing was peripheral blood. The CDR3 loop reads CASSLGQFYEQYF. In DNA, the CDR3 is TGTGCCAGCAGCTTGGGACAGTTCTACGAGCAGTACTTC.